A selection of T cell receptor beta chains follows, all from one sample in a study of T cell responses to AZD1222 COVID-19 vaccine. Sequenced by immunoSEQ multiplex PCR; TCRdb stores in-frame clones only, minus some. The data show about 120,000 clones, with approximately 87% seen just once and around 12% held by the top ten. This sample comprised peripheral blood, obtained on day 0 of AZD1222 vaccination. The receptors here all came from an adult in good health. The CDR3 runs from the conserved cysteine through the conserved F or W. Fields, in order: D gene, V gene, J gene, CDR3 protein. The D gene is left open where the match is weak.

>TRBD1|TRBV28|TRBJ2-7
CASSLPLTGGRQYF
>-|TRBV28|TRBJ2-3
CASTPRVWRDTDTQYF
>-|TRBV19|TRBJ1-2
CASSIEGGNYGYTF
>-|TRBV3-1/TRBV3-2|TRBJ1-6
CASSQAEYNSPLHF
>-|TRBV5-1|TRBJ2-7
CASSEDRYEQYF
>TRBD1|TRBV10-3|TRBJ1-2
CAISGDSQNYGYTF
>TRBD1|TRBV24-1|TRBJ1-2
CATSDSTGQSLYGYTF
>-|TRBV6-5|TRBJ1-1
CASSLTGMNTEAFF
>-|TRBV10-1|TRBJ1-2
CASGEGGAYGYTF
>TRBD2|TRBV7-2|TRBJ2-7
CASSFGGSSYEQYF
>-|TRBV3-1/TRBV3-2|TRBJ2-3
CASSPDPRSTDTQYF
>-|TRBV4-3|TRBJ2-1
CASSQLAGTGQFF
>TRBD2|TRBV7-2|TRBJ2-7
CASKRTSGSYEQYF
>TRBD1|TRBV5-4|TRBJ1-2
CASSSPGQNYGYTF